The clone carrying this T cell receptor beta chain was seen a handful of times. Its antigen remains unidentified. A read error may account for a junction end that differs from germline. This specimen comes from a study of breast tumors, draining lymph nodes, adjacent tissues. Study-wide findings and caveats: Luminal-like breast cancer showed significantly higher tumor–nontumor repertoire similarity than basal-like. Data fit most tumor T cells coming from lymph node, expanding in tumor. Tumor repertoires ranked between lymph nodes and nontumor tissue in diversity, with V and J gene preferences. That most tumor T cells come from lymph nodes remained unproven.

The CDR3 spans 15 residues. The germline CDR1 and CDR2 sequences are SGHAT and FQNNGV. TCRdb called the multiplex PCR reads again in MiXCR, with one record for every CDR3 protein. The table lists 200,000 or so distinct CDR3 sequences, about 32% of them singletons, with around 4.4% in the top ten. Breast cancer patients provided tissue from their axillary draining lymph nodes. This chain connects TRBV11-2 to TRBJ2-1; perhaps TRBD2 as D (7 bases). This receptor was identified in a female donor with breast cancer. Some clones in this sample may be carry-over from other donors' samples. Sample: axillary lymph node tissue. CDR3 sequence: CASSRMGGQYNGQFF. In DNA, the CDR3 is TGTGCCAGCAGCCGGATGGGGGGGCAGTACAATGGGCAGTTCTTC. The full variable domain, in which reference TRBV11-2 and TRBJ2-1 provide the parts outside the CDR3, is EAGVAQSPRYKIIEKRQSVAFWCNPISGHATLYWYQQILGQGPKLLIQFQNNGVVDDSQLPKDRFSAERLKGVDSTLKIQPAKLEDSAVYLCASSRMGGQYNGQFFGPGTRLTVL.